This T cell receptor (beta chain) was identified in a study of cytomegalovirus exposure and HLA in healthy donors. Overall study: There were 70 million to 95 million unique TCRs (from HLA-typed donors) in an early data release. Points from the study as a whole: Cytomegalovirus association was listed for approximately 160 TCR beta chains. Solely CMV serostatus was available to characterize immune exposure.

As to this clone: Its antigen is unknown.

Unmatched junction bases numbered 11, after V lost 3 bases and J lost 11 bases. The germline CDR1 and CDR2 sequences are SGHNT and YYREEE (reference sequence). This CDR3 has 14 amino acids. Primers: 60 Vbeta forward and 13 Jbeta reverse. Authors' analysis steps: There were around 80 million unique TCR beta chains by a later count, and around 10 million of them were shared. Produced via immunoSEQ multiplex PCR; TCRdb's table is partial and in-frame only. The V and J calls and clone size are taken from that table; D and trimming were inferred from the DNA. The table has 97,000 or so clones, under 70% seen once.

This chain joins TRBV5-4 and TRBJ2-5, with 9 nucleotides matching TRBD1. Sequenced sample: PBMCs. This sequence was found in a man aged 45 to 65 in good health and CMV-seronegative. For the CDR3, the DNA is TGTGCCAGCAGCTCCGGGACAGGGTTGTTCGGGCAGTACTTC. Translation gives CASSSGTGLFGQYF.